Below are 9 T cell receptor beta chains sequenced from a single sample in a study of beta chain features in type 1 diabetes. Broader study findings: Type 1 diabetes patients showed a moderate but significant shortening of TCRB CDR3s in all four CD4+ subsets.

The antigens these receptors bind are not known. The sequenced template was cDNA made from the entire isolated RNA. Using immunoSEQ multiplex PCR, the repertoire was profiled, and TCRdb retains in-frame clones only, with some absent. This table has approximately 250,000 clones, approximately 24% appearing once. The sequenced sample consisted of naive CD4+ T cells from blood. Receptor source: a woman younger than 45 with type 1 diabetes.

This clone has only a few counts. This rearrangement joins TRBV5-1 to TRBJ2-5; 10 nucleotides agree with TRBD2. The CDR3 runs 14 residues. The V gene end was trimmed by 4 bases and the J gene end by 4 bases; junction bases not matched to a gene: 4. CDR1 and CDR2 from the germline V gene are SGHRS and YFSETQ. Here the CDR3 DNA reads TGCGCCAGCAGCCTAAGACTAGCGGGAGAGACCCAGTACTTC. The encoded protein is CASSLRLAGETQYF.

The chain is built from TRBV30 and TRBJ2-1, with 8 bases matching TRBD2. Germline-derived CDR1 and CDR2 are GTSNPN and SVGIG (reference sequence). The CDR3 length is 15 residues. V lost 2 bases, J lost 9 bases, and 12 bases stayed unmatched. The CDR3 DNA sequence: TGTGCCTGGAGTCAAACGGGAGGGCCGGGGATTGAGCAGTTCTTC. Its translation is CAWSQTGGPGIEQFF.

The chain has TRBV29-1 and TRBJ2-1, with a weak D call TRBD1 (5 bases). CDR3 size: 13 residues. Trimming removed 6 bases at V and 4 bases at J, with 13 bases between. Germline lookup yields CDR1 SQVTM and CDR2 ANQGSEA. CDR3 sequence: CSVIRQNYNEQFF. CDR3 nucleotides: TGCAGCGTCATAAGACAGAATTACAATGAGCAGTTCTTC.

This chain joins TRBV30 and TRBJ2-3; D is perhaps TRBD2 (5 bases). Trimming took off 2 bases at V and 2 bases at J, with 14 bases between the two ends. In germline, CDR1 is GTSNPN, CDR2 SVGIG (reference sequence). This CDR3 comprises 15 residues. The CDR3, as DNA: TGTGCCTGGAGTCGGACTTCCCCCTACACAGATACGCAGTATTTT. Translation gives CAWSRTSPYTDTQYF. Supplemented by reference TRBV30 and TRBJ2-3, the full variable domain reads SQTIHQWPATLVQPVGSPLSLECTVEGTSNPNLYWYRQAAGRGLQLLFYSVGIGQISSEVPQNLSASRPQDRQFILSSKKLLLSDSGFYLCAWSRTSPYTDTQYFGPGTRLTVL.

The chain employs TRBV10-3 and TRBJ1-1; 9 nucleotides agree with TRBD1. Trimming took 7 bases from V and 0 from J; bases not matched to a gene: 9. CDR3 length equals 16 residues. Germline V gene data show CDR1 as ENHRY and CDR2 as SYGVKD. Written as DNA, the CDR3 is TGTGCCATCACCGCCGGGACAGGGAACATGAACACTGAAGCTTTCTTT. Translation gives CAITAGTGNMNTEAFF.

V is TRBV29-1 and J is TRBJ2-5, with D tentatively TRBD1 (5 bases). The DNA end lines up better with TRBJ2-7; the J call may be wrong. This CDR3 has 14 amino acids. Germline V lookup: CDR1 SQVTM, CDR2 ANQGSEA. As DNA, the CDR3 is TGCAGCGTTAAATCTCAGCAGGGCTCCTACGAGCAGTACTTC. This encodes CSVKSQQGSYEQYF.

The chain combines TRBV30 with TRBJ2-7; 10 nucleotides line up with TRBD1. The CDR3 sequence is 14 residues long. CDR1 is GTSNPN and CDR2 is SVGIG in the germline V gene (reference sequence). J lost 5 bases, V lost 4 bases, and 8 bases had no gene match. The CDR3 sequence: CAWTSGQGWNEQYF. In DNA form, the CDR3 reads TGTGCCTGGACCTCGGGACAGGGGTGGAACGAGCAGTACTTC.

The chain links TRBV7-9 to TRBJ2-6, with no clear D. Trimming shortened V by 4 bases and J by 0 bases, and 7 bases separated the two germline ends. The CDR3 extends over 15 amino acids. Germline V lookup: CDR1 SEHNR, CDR2 FQNEAQ (reference sequence). CDR3: CASSSGSSGANVLTF. CDR3 DNA: TGTGCCAGCAGCTCAGGCAGCTCTGGGGCCAACGTCCTGACTTTC.

The chain recombines TRBV11-3 with TRBJ1-2; weak D call: TRBD1 (6 bases). Trimming stripped 3 bases from V and 0 bases from J, with 11 bases between. Germline CDR1 SGHNT, CDR2 YENEEA. This CDR3 spans 15 amino acids. The CDR3 loop is CASSFGQPSNYGYTF. The CDR3 DNA reads as TGTGCCAGCAGCTTTGGACAGCCCTCTAACTATGGCTACACCTTC.